This TCR beta chain was recorded in a study of shared clonotypes between healthy human individuals (dated by TCRdb to about 2020). For context, the study as a whole: The cohort included a few men and a couple of women between 18 and 49 years of age. For each donor, three plates each were used for CD4 naive and CD4 memory, two plates were used for CD8 naive, and one plate was used for CD8 memory. Blood TCR repertoires of about five healthy adults were deeply sequenced to estimate repertoire size and the extent of clonotype sharing between individuals. To increase sequencing depth and limit assay-specific biases, different laboratories used diverse techniques to prepare libraries and sequence TCR repertoires. Leukapheresis yielded between about 0.94 and 8.9 billion PBMCs per donor.

Concerning this clone: The clone's antigen remains unknown. Being one base from a much bigger clone, this may be a read error.

Study-wide conclusions, independent of this receptor: Rarefaction of sorted-subset datasets indicated incomplete sequencing despite the large sequencing depth. Compared with non-shared clonotypes, the clonotypes found in all four sorted-subset donors had higher generation probabilities. Larger estimated clonotype richness was generally found for naive subsets than for memory subsets. The small number of donors limited the genetic and exposure-history diversity represented. Pairwise subsampling indicated that sequencing depth was expected to affect the degree of clonotype sharing among donors. Across a handful of donors, approximately 5% of naive CD4, 3.5% of naive CD8, approximately 2.5% of memory CD4, and 0.4% of memory CD8 clonotypes were shared. Sampling was limited to blood, and TCR repertoires in tissue likely differ from TCR repertoires in blood.

For the CD8 naive samples, CD45RO-negative cells were positively selected for CCR7, yielding a CD45RA+CCR7+ population from which TemRA cells were excluded. Healthy HIV-negative adults with no recently reported acute infections or vaccinations were included as donors. All donors were Caucasian adults living in Nashville, Tennessee, USA. After blood collection by leukapheresis, PBMCs were isolated using Ficoll-Histopaque density gradient centrifugation and then cryopreserved in the vapor phase of liquid nitrogen. Purity and quantity of every magnetically sorted T cell population were checked by analytical flow cytometry. Each sorted fraction had its genomic DNA isolated and then quantified by UV absorbance on a Nanodrop 2000c. Using the deep immunoSEQ assay, TCR CDR3 regions were amplified from genomic DNA by multiplex PCR. Extracted genomic DNA from each cell subset was distributed evenly across all wells of several immunoSEQ 96-well plates, and each plate was treated as a replicate. Each replicate PCR for sorted subsets received roughly 0.2 ug genomic DNA, equal to roughly 30,000 T cell genomes. Purified libraries were measured with a Qubit 3.0 fluorometer, size-checked on a Bioanalyzer 2100, and measured again with the KAPA Library Quantification kit. A separate single-read 150-cycle Illumina NextSeq 550 flow cell was used to sequence each immunoSEQ 96-well plate. As for the original processing: Because only junctional sequences without quality scores were contained in the immunoSEQ output, filtering matching that applied to full-length reads could not be performed. To assign V/J genes and CDR3, sequences were annotated using PyIR, a Python wrapper for IgBLAST v1.9, with IMGT germline references. Reads were removed for weak V/J assignments (E-value above 1e-6), missing CDR3, stop codons, out-of-frame junctions, or ambiguous translated residues. V3J clonotypes were defined as sequences sharing the same inferred V gene, J gene, and CDR3 amino acid sequence. Percentage overlap between repertoires was computed as shared unique clonotypes divided by the size of the smaller repertoire. Three approaches were used to assess repertoire richness: RTK rarefaction, the Chao1 estimator, and Recon v2.1 estimates of unobserved clonotypes. For all TCRbeta clonotypes obtained by the gDNA method from a few donors, generation probabilities were computed with OLGA. TCRdb holds this immuneACCESS table with in-frame rearrangements only. Some clones are missing; in checked studies, unresolved V genes explain under half, and the rest has no known cause. V and J calls and clone size are those listed in that table; D and trimming were worked out from the DNA. Across this sample there are millions of clones, with around 96% seen only once. The ten largest clones take up around 1.1% of the sample.

The sequenced material came from naive CD8+ T cells sorted from blood. The cell subset or site label for this specimen denotes: CD45RA+CCR7+. This clonotype was obtained from a man younger than 35 in good health.

The CDR3 corresponds to CASSLLAGGTGNERFF. The nucleotide sequence reads as follows: TGTGCCAGCAGCCTGCTAGCGGGAGGTACTGGGAATGAGCGGTTCTTC. The chain uses TRBV11-2 and TRBJ2-1, and 11 junction bases match TRBD2. The CDR3 sequence holds 16 residues, the cysteine and phenylalanine included. Only the CDR3 part of the read is kept: 48 bases, read in frame from the first base. As encoded in the germline V gene, CDR1 is SGHAT while CDR2 is FQNNGV.